The 25 T cell receptor beta chains below come from one sample, sequenced in a study of blood T cell repertoires in COVID-19. The assay was immunoSEQ multiplex PCR, and TCRdb's table has in-frame clones only and misses some. The repertoire holds around 52,000 clones, with around 83% as singletons. Sample: peripheral blood. The receptors were gathered from a human donor in a cohort sampled during active COVID-19.

The chain recombines TRBV30 with TRBJ2-4; the match to TRBD1 covers 10 bases. Germline V gene sequence: CDR1 GTSNPN, CDR2 SVGIG (reference sequence). The V gene end was trimmed by 1 base and the J gene end by 3 bases; junction bases not matched to a gene: 3. CDR3 length equals 15 residues. In DNA form, the CDR3 reads TGTGCCTGGAGTGGGGACAGGGGTGTCAAAAACATTCAGTACTTC. Encoded protein: CAWSGDRGVKNIQYF.

The chain couples TRBV2 to TRBJ1-1; 9 bases are shared with TRBD1. Per germline, CDR1 SNHLY and CDR2 FYNNEI. The CDR3 sequence is 16 residues long. Losses at the gene ends were 3 bases for V and 0 bases for J; bases not matched to a gene: 5. The CDR3 DNA reads as TGTGCCAGCAGTGACCCGGGACAGGGATTGAACACTGAAGCTTTCTTT. Its protein product is CASSDPGQGLNTEAFF.

The V gene is TRBV5-4, the J gene TRBJ2-3, with TRBD1 identical over 7 bases. The germline CDR1 and CDR2 sequences are SGHNT and YYREEE (reference sequence). V shed 4 bases and J 0 bases; nucleotides not matched to a gene: 8. The CDR3 is 16 residues long. The CDR3 nucleotides read TGTGCCAGCAGCGCGCTGACAGGGCTCAGCACAGATACGCAGTATTTT. As protein: CASSALTGLSTDTQYF.

This clone has a single count. V and J are TRBV18 and TRBJ2-3; 10 bases match TRBD1. The CDR3 sequence is 16 residues long. With 1 base clipped from V and 2 bases from J, the junction kept 3 bases outside the gene matches. The germline gives CDR1 KGHSH, CDR2 LQKENI. CDR3 in amino acids: CASSPLGQGNTDTQYF. CDR3 nucleotides: TGTGCCAGCTCACCACTGGGACAGGGGAACACAGATACGCAGTATTTT.

This chain links TRBV6-6 with TRBJ1-2; maybe TRBD1 (5 bases). Germline values: CDR1 MNHNY, CDR2 SVGAGI (reference sequence). The CDR3 sequence is 12 residues long. Trimming pared 0 bases from V and 7 bases from J, leaving 6 bases between. CDR3 sequence reads: CASSYSQGGYTF. The CDR3 region has the DNA TGTGCCAGCAGTTACTCGCAGGGTGGCTACACCTTC.

CDR3 DNA sequence: TGCAGTGCTAGTCCGGGGAACTATAATTCACCCCTCCACTTT. Amino acids: CSASPGNYNSPLHF. The rearrangement links TRBV20-1 to TRBJ1-6; D unclear. V dropped 3 bases and J dropped 3 bases, with 9 bases sitting between them. This CDR3 contains 14 residues. CDR1 and CDR2 from the germline V gene are DFQATT and SNEGSKA (reference sequence).

The table lists this clone with a few counts. This chain's CDR3 is CASSGLTGNSPLHF. Written as DNA, the CDR3 is TGTGCCAGCAGCGGACTAACAGGGAATTCACCCCTCCACTTT. The chain uses TRBV9 and TRBJ1-6; D perhaps matches TRBD1 (6 bases). Germline-derived CDR1 and CDR2 are SGDLS and YYNGEE. The CDR3 extends over 14 amino acids. Trimming removed 3 bases from V and 7 bases from J, with 11 bases in between.

J is TRBJ2-3 and V is TRBV2; 10 positions agree with TRBD1. This CDR3 has 16 amino acids. V dropped 5 bases and J dropped 4; count of bases not matched to a gene: 9. The germline gives CDR1 SNHLY, CDR2 FYNNEI. CDR3 bases: TGTGCCAGCAGTAAAGACGACAGGGGGCGCGCAGATACGCAGTATTTT. It translates to CASSKDDRGRADTQYF.

The chain joins TRBV14 to TRBJ2-7; maybe TRBD2 (6 bases). The CDR3 spans 14 residues. With 3 bases removed from V and 5 bases from J, the gap between germline ends came to 14 bases. Germline CDR1 is SGHDN and CDR2 is FVKESK. DNA of the CDR3: TGTGCCAGCAGCCATCCCGGGACTCCCCACGAGCAGTACTTC. This sequence encodes CASSHPGTPHEQYF.

V is TRBV6-2 or TRBV6-3 and J is TRBJ2-7; TRBD2 aligns across 9 bases. The CDR3 is 13 residues long. From germline, CDR1 is MNHEY and CDR2 SVGEGT. The V gene end was trimmed by 6 bases and the J gene end by 7 bases; junction bases not matched to a gene: 7. The chain's CDR3 is CASSPFGLAEQYF. CDR3 DNA: TGTGCCAGCAGCCCCTTCGGACTAGCGGAGCAGTACTTC.

The chain is built from TRBV19 and TRBJ1-5; 9 bases are a match to TRBD1. V dropped 7 bases and J dropped 4; count of bases not matched to a gene: 11. The CDR3 covers 16 residues. CDR1 and CDR2 from the germline V gene are LNHDA and SQIVND (reference sequence). CDR3 in amino acids: CASTPRDRAPNQPQHF. DNA for the CDR3: TGTGCCAGTACCCCAAGGGACAGGGCCCCAAATCAGCCCCAGCATTTT.

The V gene is TRBV7-6, the J gene TRBJ2-3; weak D call: TRBD2 (7 bases). The CDR3 is made up of 16 amino acids. Germline lookup yields CDR1 SGHVS and CDR2 FNYEAQ. Deletions cut 4 bases from V and 6 bases from J, with 20 bases between. CDR3 DNA: TGTGCCAGCAGCTCGACGGGGGGCGCTCGAGTTGATACGCAGTATTTT. Translation: CASSSTGGARVDTQYF.

The sample holds a few counts of this clone. The chain is built from TRBV7-8 and TRBJ1-2; 12 nucleotides align to TRBD1. This CDR3 comprises 17 residues. V shed 4 bases, J shed 0 bases, and the junction held 6 bases outside the gene matches. The germline CDR1 and CDR2 sequences are SGHVS and FQNEAQ. CDR3 bases: TGTGCCAGCAGCTATAGGGACAGGGGGCAAACTAACTATGGCTACACCTTC. It translates to CASSYRDRGQTNYGYTF.

The chain recombines TRBV5-1 with TRBJ2-1; 7 bases agree with TRBD1. V trimming: 4 bases; J trimming: 9 bases; junction bases outside the gene matches: 13. This CDR3 has 15 amino acids. From germline, CDR1 is SGHRS and CDR2 YFSETQ. The CDR3 sequence is CASSAGQNRGSEQFF. As DNA, the CDR3 is TGCGCCAGCAGCGCCGGGCAAAACAGGGGTAGTGAGCAGTTCTTC.

The chain recombines TRBV9 with TRBJ1-1; 8 positions agree with TRBD1. This CDR3 is 16 amino acids long. In germline, CDR1 is SGDLS, CDR2 YYNGEE. The trim removed 0 bases at V and 0 bases at J, leaving 4 bases unmatched. The CDR3 region has the DNA TGTGCCAGCAGCGTAGCCACGACAGGGGTGAACACTGAAGCTTTCTTT. It encodes CASSVATTGVNTEAFF.

The sample holds one count of this clone. The rearrangement links TRBV7-2 to TRBJ2-3; D is undetermined. Per germline, CDR1 SGHTA and CDR2 FQGNSA. Deletions cut 4 bases from V and 9 bases from J, with 14 bases between. The CDR3 has 13 residues. CDR3 sequence: CASSSPTGGTQYF. In DNA, the CDR3 is TGTGCCAGCAGCTCCCCTACCGGCGGAACGCAGTATTTT.

The genes are TRBV18 and TRBJ2-7; 10 nucleotides line up with TRBD1. This CDR3 has 14 amino acids. Trimming at V came to 3 bases and at J to 5 bases, leaving 4 bases not matched to a gene. The germline V gene has CDR1 KGHSH and CDR2 LQKENI. CDR3 sequence: CASSPRDRGDEQYF. Written as DNA, the CDR3 is TGTGCCAGCTCACCTCGGGACAGGGGTGACGAGCAGTACTTC.

Only a few counts were recorded for this clone. The chain carries TRBV10-1 and TRBJ2-3; possibly TRBD2 for D (6 bases). The germline V and J ends were trimmed by 4 bases and 6 bases, with 8 bases remaining between them. Germline V lookup: CDR1 WNHNN, CDR2 SYGVQD (reference sequence). The CDR3 covers 12 residues. The CDR3 sequence: CASSGTSDTQYF. The CDR3 DNA is TGCGCCAGCAGTGGAACTAGCGATACGCAGTATTTT.

The chain carries TRBV11-2 and TRBJ2-1, with 8 bases aligning to TRBD2. Germline trimming cut 5 bases from V and 4 bases from J; bases unmatched to any gene: 7. Germline CDR1 SGHAT, CDR2 FQNNGV. There are 15 residues in the CDR3. The DNA for the CDR3 is TGTGCCAGCAGCCGGAGCGGGGGCCTTTACAATGAGCAGTTCTTC. It yields the protein CASSRSGGLYNEQFF.

DNA for the CDR3: TGTGCCAGCAGCTTATCGCTAGCGGGGGGGCAAGAGACCCAGTACTTC. Encoded protein: CASSLSLAGGQETQYF. The gene calls are TRBV11-2 and TRBJ2-5; TRBD2 matches 12 bases. This CDR3 has 16 amino acids. The V segment lost 2 bases and the J segment 2 bases; nucleotides outside the gene matches: 3. Germline assignment: CDR1 SGHAT and CDR2 FQNNGV.

This clone was counted once. This rearrangement joins TRBV19 to TRBJ2-3; 7 bases line up with TRBD2. J lost 1 base, V lost 6 bases, and 4 bases had no gene match. Germline-derived CDR1 and CDR2 are LNHDA and SQIVND (reference sequence). The CDR3 loop spans 14 amino acids. This chain's CDR3 is CASRNAGGTDTQYF. The CDR3 DNA sequence: TGTGCCAGTAGAAACGCGGGGGGCACAGATACGCAGTATTTT.

The chain combines TRBV5-1 with TRBJ2-2; 8 nucleotides line up with TRBD2. With V trimmed by 6 bases and J by 6 bases, 13 bases remained unmatched. Per germline, CDR1 SGHRS and CDR2 YFSETQ. The CDR3 extends over 16 amino acids. The CDR3 DNA reads as TGCGCCAGCACCAACCCCGGGAGTAGCGGGGCCGGGGAGCTGTTTTTT. This codes for CASTNPGSSGAGELFF.

The CDR3: CASSPQGQRAEAFF. CDR3 coding DNA: TGTGCCAGTAGTCCCCAGGGACAACGGGCTGAAGCTTTCTTT. The genes are TRBV19 and TRBJ1-1, with D possibly matching TRBD1 (6 bases). The germline gives CDR1 LNHDA, CDR2 SQIVND (reference sequence). Trimming removed 5 bases from V and 6 bases from J, with 16 bases in between. CDR3 length: 14 amino acids.

The chain uses TRBV11-3 and TRBJ2-2, with 10 nucleotides matching TRBD2. Looked up from germline, CDR1 is SGHNT and CDR2 is YENEEA. V dropped 0 bases and J dropped 5; count of bases not matched to a gene: 9. The CDR3 spans 18 residues. The CDR3 reads CASSLDGSSGGPTGELFF. CDR3 DNA: TGTGCCAGCAGCTTAGATGGGTCTAGCGGGGGCCCTACCGGGGAGCTGTTTTTT.

This chain joins TRBV2 and TRBJ1-1; tentative D call: TRBD1 (6 bases). CDR1 and CDR2 from the germline V gene are SNHLY and FYNNEI. CDR3 length equals 19 residues. V was shortened by 0 bases and J by 1 base, with 21 bases between the two germline ends. The CDR3 DNA reads TGTGCCAGCAGTGAAGCGCAGGGGTCTGGGATCGGGGCGAACACTGAAGCTTTCTTT. It encodes CASSEAQGSGIGANTEAFF. Supplemented by reference TRBV2 and TRBJ1-1, the full variable domain reads EPEVTQTPSHQVTQMGQEVILRCVPISNHLYFYWYRQILGQKVEFLVSFYNNEISEKSEIFDDQFSVERPDGSNFTLKIRSTKLEDSAMYFCASSEAQGSGIGANTEAFFGQGTRLTVV.